The 21 T cell receptor beta chains below all came from one sample that was sequenced in a study of blood T cell repertoires in COVID-19. Here immunoSEQ multiplex PCR was the method, and the copy in TCRdb shows in-frame clones only, minus some. The data hold tens of thousands of clones, with almost 85% observed a single time. Material: peripheral blood. These receptors were collected from a man aged 50-59 years with active or convalescent COVID-19.

The chain is built from TRBV4-3 and TRBJ2-3; perhaps TRBD2 as D (5 bases). The germline CDR1 and CDR2 sequences are LGHNA and YSLEER. The CDR3 has 15 amino acids. Deletions cut 2 bases from V and 4 bases from J, with 13 bases between. CDR3 in amino acids: CASSQTGNRADTQYF. CDR3 in DNA: TGCGCCAGCAGCCAAACCGGGAACCGGGCAGATACGCAGTATTTT.

The chain recombines TRBV3-1 (or the pseudogene TRBV3-2) with TRBJ1-2, with D maybe TRBD1 (5 bases). Trimming took 7 bases from V and 0 from J, leaving 15 bases between them. The germline gives CDR1 LGHDT, CDR2 YNNKEL (reference sequence). The CDR3 has 15 residues. The CDR3 protein is CASTYSGSANYGYTF. CDR3 DNA: TGTGCCAGCACCTACTCAGGGTCCGCTAACTATGGCTACACCTTC.

The chain employs TRBV5-4 and TRBJ2-7, with TRBD1 matching 7 bases. The V segment lost 0 bases and the J segment 2 bases; nucleotides outside the gene matches: 5. Per the germline V gene, CDR1 is SGHNT and CDR2 is YYREEE (reference sequence). CDR3 length: 15 residues. CDR3 loop: CASSLGTGIAYEQYV. The CDR3 DNA reads TGTGCCAGCAGCTTGGGGACAGGTATCGCCTACGAGCAGTACGTC.

This rearrangement joins TRBV4-1 to TRBJ2-4, with 11 bases lining up with TRBD1. The trim removed 3 bases at V and 2 bases at J, leaving 9 bases unmatched. Germline lookup yields CDR1 MGHRA and CDR2 YSYEKL. The CDR3 runs 18 residues. Written as DNA, the CDR3 is TGCGCCAGCAGCCAGACCGGGACAGGGGGAAGGACCAAAAACATTCAGTACTTC. The encoded protein is CASSQTGTGGRTKNIQYF.

The J gene is TRBJ1-6, the V gene TRBV30, with D tentatively TRBD1 (5 bases). Deletions cut 5 bases from V and 2 bases from J, with 13 bases between. The CDR3 covers 15 residues. Germline V gives CDR1 GTSNPN, CDR2 SVGIG (reference sequence). The CDR3 DNA reads TGTGCCTGGCTCAGGGAAGGAACCTATAATTCACCCCTCCACTTT. It yields the protein CAWLREGTYNSPLHF.

J is TRBJ1-5 and V is TRBV19; 9 bases align to TRBD1. With V trimmed by 3 bases and J by 6 bases, 12 bases remained unmatched. The CDR3 loop spans 17 amino acids. Germline V gene data show CDR1 as LNHDA and CDR2 as SQIVND (reference sequence). The CDR3 protein is CASSILGTGLGGQPQHF. The CDR3 nucleotides read TGTGCCAGTAGTATTCTCGGGACAGGGTTAGGCGGTCAGCCCCAGCATTTT.

CDR3 nucleotide sequence: TGTGCCTGGAAGGACAGGGACAACACTGAAGCTTTCTTT. Protein: CAWKDRDNTEAFF. The chain recombines TRBV30 with TRBJ1-1; TRBD1 agrees at 8 bases. The V and J ends lost 4 bases and 2 bases, in that order; junction bases with no gene match: 3. The CDR3 consists of 13 residues. Looked up from germline, CDR1 is GTSNPN and CDR2 is SVGIG (reference sequence).

The chain links TRBV9 to TRBJ2-5; D not resolved. V was shortened by 4 bases and J by 2 bases, with 12 bases between the two germline ends. Germline CDR1 SGDLS, CDR2 YYNGEE. The CDR3 has 14 amino acids. CDR3 loop: CASSPPGYQETQYF. CDR3 DNA sequence: TGTGCCAGCAGCCCCCCCGGTTATCAAGAGACCCAGTACTTC.

This clone is labeled large (0.1 to 1%). The rearrangement joins TRBV11-2 to TRBJ2-2; the match to TRBD1 covers 9 bases. The germline CDR1 and CDR2 sequences are SGHAT and FQNNGV. This CDR3 region has 17 residues. V gave up 5 bases and J gave up 1 base; unmatched junction bases: 8. CDR3 DNA sequence: TGTGCCAGCAGCAACCCTCGGACAGGGGAGAACACCGGGGAGCTGTTTTTT. Translation gives CASSNPRTGENTGELFF.

CDR3 residues: CASSPGTGNFYTF. The DNA of the CDR3 is TGTGCCAGCAGTCCCGGGACAGGCAACTTCTACACCTTC. The rearrangement joins TRBV11-2 to TRBJ1-2; 8 nucleotides line up with TRBD1. V trimming: 6 bases; J trimming: 10 bases; junction bases outside the gene matches: 10. CDR1 and CDR2 (germline): SGHAT, FQNNGV. CDR3 length: 13 amino acids.

The chain couples TRBV28 to TRBJ2-2; possibly TRBD1 for D (6 bases). This CDR3 is built from 15 residues. Germline-derived CDR1 and CDR2 are MDHEN and SYDVKM. V lost 4 bases and J 0 bases, leaving 9 bases between the germline ends. The CDR3 region is CASSSGTTNTGELFF. The DNA of the CDR3 is TGTGCCAGCAGTTCCGGGACAACGAACACCGGGGAGCTGTTTTTT.

V is TRBV12-3 or TRBV12-4 and J is TRBJ1-5, with unresolved D. V dropped 7 bases and J dropped 5 bases, with 9 bases sitting between them. This CDR3 is built from 12 residues. CDR3 DNA sequence: TGTGCCAGCACCCCGGTGGATCAGCCCCAGCATTTT. It translates to CASTPVDQPQHF.

The rearrangement links TRBV18 to TRBJ2-7; maybe TRBD1 (6 bases). This CDR3 is 15 amino acids long. The germline V and J ends were trimmed by 5 bases and 1 base, with 15 bases remaining between them. Germline lookup yields CDR1 KGHSH and CDR2 LQKENI. The DNA for the CDR3 is TGTGCCAGCTCATGGACAGATACCTCTTCCTACGAGCAGTACTTC. Translating gives CASSWTDTSSYEQYF.

The V gene is TRBV15, the J gene TRBJ2-2; D unclear. Germline values: CDR1 LNHNV, CDR2 YYDKDF (reference sequence). CDR3 length equals 15 residues. Trimming removed 0 bases at V and 1 base at J, with 6 bases between. CDR3 DNA sequence: TGTGCCACCAGCAGAGAACTTTTGAACACCGGGGAGCTGTTTTTT. This translates into CATSRELLNTGELFF.

CDR3: CATKDRQNEKLFF. DNA of the CDR3: TGTGCCACCAAGGACAGACAGAATGAAAAACTGTTTTTT. The chain uses TRBV15 and TRBJ1-4; a possible D gene is TRBD1 (6 bases). V was shortened by 7 bases and J by 5 bases, with 11 bases between the two germline ends. In germline, CDR1 is LNHNV, CDR2 YYDKDF (reference sequence). This CDR3 region has 13 residues.

The chain employs TRBV15 and TRBJ2-5, with 7 bases lining up with TRBD1. CDR1 is LNHNV, CDR2 YYDKDF, per germline (reference sequence). Trimming removed 0 bases from V and 1 base from J; junction bases left unmatched: 5. This CDR3 has 16 amino acids. CDR3 region: CATSREFTGVQETQYF. The CDR3 DNA follows: TGTGCCACCAGCAGAGAGTTTACAGGGGTCCAAGAGACCCAGTACTTC.

The chain joins TRBV29-1 to TRBJ2-5; D is unclear. Trimming took 4 bases from V and 1 from J, leaving 7 bases between them. The CDR3 covers 12 residues. CDR1 and CDR2 (germline): SQVTM, ANQGSEA. CDR3 nucleotide sequence: TGCAGCGTTGGAACATCCCAAGAGACCCAGTACTTC. Residues: CSVGTSQETQYF.

The chain couples TRBV28 to TRBJ2-7, with 9 bases lining up with TRBD1. In germline, CDR1 is MDHEN, CDR2 SYDVKM. This CDR3 comprises 15 residues. The junction had 10 bases not matched to a gene; V was cut back by 5 bases and J by 5 bases. CDR3 nucleotide sequence: TGTGCCAGCAGTGTTCCGGGACAGGGCGCAAACGAGCAGTACTTC. Translated, it gives CASSVPGQGANEQYF.

The rearrangement uses TRBV28 and TRBJ2-5, with 10 bases identical to TRBD1. Germline V gives CDR1 MDHEN, CDR2 SYDVKM. V was clipped by 5 bases and J by 2 bases; unmatched bases: 11. This CDR3 has 17 residues. As DNA, the CDR3 is TGTGCCAGCAGTCGACAGGGGGCGCGTTTATGGCAAGAGACCCAGTACTTC. It specifies CASSRQGARLWQETQYF.

By its share, this clone is medium-sized. V usage is TRBV2 and J usage is TRBJ2-5; 10 bases agree with TRBD1. V trimming: 6 bases; J trimming: 1 base; junction bases outside the gene matches: 5. Per germline, CDR1 SNHLY and CDR2 FYNNEI. This CDR3 has 15 amino acids. The CDR3 loop reads CASRRQGAPQETQYF. CDR3 bases: TGTGCCAGCAGGAGACAGGGGGCGCCCCAAGAGACCCAGTACTTC.

The chain joins TRBV28 to TRBJ2-3; D call uncertain. The V gene lost 4 bases and the J gene lost 0 bases, with 5 bases spanning the gap. The CDR3 length is 13 residues. Germline V lookup: CDR1 MDHEN, CDR2 SYDVKM. CDR3 bases: TGTGCCAGCAGTTCCTCTAGCACAGATACGCAGTATTTT. Its protein is CASSSSSTDTQYF.